The rows below give T cell receptor beta chains drawn from one sample of a study of blood T cell repertoires in COVID-19. Sequenced by immunoSEQ multiplex PCR; TCRdb stores in-frame clones only, minus some. The sample contains some 58,000 clones, 88% of which appear only once. The sample was peripheral blood. All receptors come from a human donor in a cohort sampled during active COVID-19. Both conserved end residues are part of each CDR3. The order of the fields is V gene, clone size, J gene, D gene, CDR3 protein. The D gene is left open where the match is weak. A row's size may be missing; if present it is once, few, many or a size class.

V: TRBV7-9; size: NA; J: TRBJ1-2; D: TRBD1; CDR3: CASSSGTGGLVSYTF
V: TRBV19; size: NA; J: TRBJ2-7; D: TRBD1; CDR3: CASSMRGGRNEQYF
V: TRBV2; size: NA; J: TRBJ1-5; D: NA; CDR3: CASSEGPNQPQHF
V: TRBV4-1; size: NA; J: TRBJ2-5; D: TRBD1; CDR3: CASSGQGTETQYF
V: TRBV6-5; size: once; J: TRBJ1-2; D: TRBD1; CDR3: CASRLGQGAGYTF
V: TRBV9; size: NA; J: TRBJ2-2; D: TRBD2; CDR3: CASSVNGRAGTGELFF
V: TRBV7-9; size: NA; J: TRBJ1-1; D: NA; CDR3: CASSLVAGINTEAFF
V: TRBV7-8; size: NA; J: TRBJ2-3; D: NA; CDR3: CASSLLSGGQYF
V: TRBV5-6; size: NA; J: TRBJ1-1; D: TRBD1; CDR3: CASTRDRGRTEAFF
V: TRBV2; size: NA; J: TRBJ1-2; D: NA; CDR3: CASGGGEKVFGYTF
V: TRBV4-3; size: NA; J: TRBJ2-7; D: TRBD1; CDR3: CASSYVGGTGRDEQYF
V: TRBV5-4; size: NA; J: TRBJ2-1; D: NA; CDR3: CASSSRRGNSYNEQFF
V: TRBV10-2; size: NA; J: TRBJ2-7; D: TRBD1; CDR3: CASKTGSSYEQYF
V: TRBV19; size: NA; J: TRBJ1-2; D: NA; CDR3: CASRTDSFNYGYTF